The clone carrying this TCR beta chain was seen at least ten times. Its antigen is unidentified. This record belongs to a study of T-cell reconstitution after alpha-beta-depleted transplantation in children. TCRbeta library preparation incorporated unique molecular identifiers. TCRdb re-called the PCR reads through MiXCR, storing one row per CDR3 protein. This sample has hundreds of thousands of distinct CDR3 sequences, with around 7.1% found just once. The study, taken as a whole, reports: By one year post-transplant, T-cell counts and diversity largely arose from T cells that were newly produced. Expanded graft clones numbering several hundred reportedly gave rise to alpha-beta T cells about two months after transplant. Surviving recipient T cells and intrathymic progenitors accounted for some patients' high TCRbeta diversity at day 60.

The CDR3 totals 13 residues. Germline V lookup: CDR1 MNHNS, CDR2 SASEGT. Trimming cost V 5 bases and J 4 bases, with 11 bases left between them. The sequence was obtained from a female patient aged 2-10 years who had a stem cell transplant for Fanconi anemia, so the T cells may come from the graft donor. This sequence joins TRBV6-1 and TRBJ1-1; D might be TRBD1 (5 bases). This specimen consisted of peripheral blood, obtained 360 days after TCRalphabeta/CD19-depleted stem cell transplant. CDR3 DNA: TGTGCCAGCAGTCAGGGCAGGTTCACTGAAGCTTTCTTT. Its protein is CASSQGRFTEAFF.